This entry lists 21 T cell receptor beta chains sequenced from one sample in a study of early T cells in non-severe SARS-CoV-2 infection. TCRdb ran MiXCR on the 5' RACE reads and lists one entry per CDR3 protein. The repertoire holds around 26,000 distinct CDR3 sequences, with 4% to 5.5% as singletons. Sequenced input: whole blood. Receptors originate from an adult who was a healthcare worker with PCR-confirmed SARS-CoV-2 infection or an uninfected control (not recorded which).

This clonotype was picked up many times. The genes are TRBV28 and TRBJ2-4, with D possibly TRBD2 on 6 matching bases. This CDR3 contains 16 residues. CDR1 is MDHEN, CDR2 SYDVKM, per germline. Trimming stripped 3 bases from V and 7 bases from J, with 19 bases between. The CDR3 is CASSLNGGPRRNIQYF. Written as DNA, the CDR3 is TGTGCCAGCAGTTTGAATGGAGGGCCGAGGAGGAACATTCAGTACTTC.

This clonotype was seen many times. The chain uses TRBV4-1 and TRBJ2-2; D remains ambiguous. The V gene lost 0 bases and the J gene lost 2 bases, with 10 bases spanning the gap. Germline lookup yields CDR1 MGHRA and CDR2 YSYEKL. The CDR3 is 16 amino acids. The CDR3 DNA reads TGCGCCAGCAGCCAAGAAAATCACTATAACACCGGGGAGCTGTTTTTT. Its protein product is CASSQENHYNTGELFF.

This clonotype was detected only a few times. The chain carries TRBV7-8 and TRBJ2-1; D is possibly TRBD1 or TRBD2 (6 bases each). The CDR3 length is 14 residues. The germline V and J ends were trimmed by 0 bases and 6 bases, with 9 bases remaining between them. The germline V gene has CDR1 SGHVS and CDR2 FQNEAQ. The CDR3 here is CASSLAGGTNEQFF. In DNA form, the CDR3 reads TGTGCCAGCAGCTTAGCAGGGGGGACCAATGAGCAGTTCTTC.

CDR3 protein: CASSPWSGLGYNEQFF. The CDR3 nucleotides read TGTGCCAGCAGCCCATGGTCCGGGTTGGGTTACAATGAGCAGTTCTTC. The chain couples TRBV7-8 to TRBJ2-1; D is unclear. The V gene lost 5 bases and the J gene lost 4 bases, with 18 bases spanning the gap. The CDR3 runs 16 residues. From germline, CDR1 is SGHVS and CDR2 FQNEAQ.

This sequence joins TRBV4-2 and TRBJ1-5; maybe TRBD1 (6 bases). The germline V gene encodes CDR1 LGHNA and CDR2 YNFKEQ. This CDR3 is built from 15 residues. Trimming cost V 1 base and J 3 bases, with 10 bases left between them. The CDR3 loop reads CASSQAGTLNQPQHF. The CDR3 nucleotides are TGTGCCAGCAGCCAAGCCGGGACACTCAATCAGCCCCAGCATTTT.

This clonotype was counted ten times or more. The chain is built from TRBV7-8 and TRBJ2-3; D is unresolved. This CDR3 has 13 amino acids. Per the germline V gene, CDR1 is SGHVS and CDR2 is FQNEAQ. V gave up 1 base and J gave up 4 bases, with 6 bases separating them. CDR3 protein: CASSLVTSDTQYF. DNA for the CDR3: TGTGCCAGCAGCTTAGTTACTTCAGATACGCAGTATTTT.

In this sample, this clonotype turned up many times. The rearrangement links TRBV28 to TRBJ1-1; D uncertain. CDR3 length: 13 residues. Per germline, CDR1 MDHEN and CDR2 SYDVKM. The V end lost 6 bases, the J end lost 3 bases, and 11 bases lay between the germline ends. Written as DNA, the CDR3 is TGTGCCAGCAGACCCGGGCTTTACACTGAAGCTTTCTTT. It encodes CASRPGLYTEAFF.

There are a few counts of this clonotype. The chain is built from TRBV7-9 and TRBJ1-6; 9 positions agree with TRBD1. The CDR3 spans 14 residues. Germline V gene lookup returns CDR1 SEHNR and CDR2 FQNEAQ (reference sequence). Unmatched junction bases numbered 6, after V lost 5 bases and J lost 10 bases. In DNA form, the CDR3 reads TGTGCCAGCAGCCAAGGGGACAGGGTATCACCCCTCCACTTT. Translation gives CASSQGDRVSPLHF.

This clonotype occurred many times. The CDR3 loop reads CASGRRELFF. DNA for the CDR3: TGTGCCAGCGGTCGACGGGAACTGTTTTTT. The chain carries TRBV2 and TRBJ1-4; D uncertain. The CDR3 extends over 10 amino acids. Germline V gene data show CDR1 as SNHLY and CDR2 as FYNNEI. V gave up 8 bases and J gave up 12 bases, with 10 bases separating them.

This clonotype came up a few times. The CDR3 DNA is TGCAGTGCCACGACAGGGGGGCTTTCACCCCTCCACTTT. Protein sequence: CSATTGGLSPLHF. The genes are TRBV20-1 and TRBJ1-6; 9 bases line up with TRBD1. This CDR3 comprises 13 residues. The germline V gene has CDR1 DFQATT and CDR2 SNEGSKA (reference sequence). The V segment lost 6 bases and the J segment 9 bases; nucleotides outside the gene matches: 6.

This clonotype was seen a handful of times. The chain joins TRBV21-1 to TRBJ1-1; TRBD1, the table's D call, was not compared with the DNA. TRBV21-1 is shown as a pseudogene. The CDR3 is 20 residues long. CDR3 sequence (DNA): TGTGCCAGCAGACTCCGGCCGGCGACGACAGGGGAGATCGGGGACACTGAAGCTTTCTTT. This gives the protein CASRLRPATTGEIGDTEAFF.

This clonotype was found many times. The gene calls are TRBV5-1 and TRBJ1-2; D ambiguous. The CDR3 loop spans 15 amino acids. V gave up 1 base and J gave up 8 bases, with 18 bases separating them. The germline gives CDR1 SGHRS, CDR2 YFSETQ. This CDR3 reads CASSLLRTDARGYTF. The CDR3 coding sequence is TGCGCCAGCAGCTTGCTGCGGACGGACGCCAGGGGCTACACCTTC. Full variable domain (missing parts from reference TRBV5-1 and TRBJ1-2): KAGVTQTPRYLIKTRGQQVTLSCSPISGHRSVSWYQQTPGQGLQFLFEYFSETQRNKGNFPGRFSGRQFSNSRSEMNVSTLELGDSALYLCASSLLRTDARGYTFGSGTRLTVV.

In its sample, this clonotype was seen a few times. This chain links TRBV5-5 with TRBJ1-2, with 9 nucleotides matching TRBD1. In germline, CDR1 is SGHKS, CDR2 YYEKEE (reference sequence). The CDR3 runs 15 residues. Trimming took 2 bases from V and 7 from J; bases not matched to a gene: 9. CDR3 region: CASSFTGTGQFGYTF. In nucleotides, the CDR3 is TGTGCCAGCAGCTTCACCGGGACAGGGCAATTTGGCTACACCTTC.

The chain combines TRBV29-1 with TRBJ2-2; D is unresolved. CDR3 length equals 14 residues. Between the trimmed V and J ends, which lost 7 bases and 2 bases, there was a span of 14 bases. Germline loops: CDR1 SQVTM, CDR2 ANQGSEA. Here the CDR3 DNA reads TGCAGCGCGGCAGGAGAACTAAACACCGGGGAGCTGTTTTTT. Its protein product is CSAAGELNTGELFF.

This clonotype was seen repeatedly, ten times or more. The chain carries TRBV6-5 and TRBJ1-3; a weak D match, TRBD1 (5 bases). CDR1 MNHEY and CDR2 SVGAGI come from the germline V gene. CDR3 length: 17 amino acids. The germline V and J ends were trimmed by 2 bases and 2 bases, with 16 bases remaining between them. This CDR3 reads CASSYHPRGSTGNTIYF. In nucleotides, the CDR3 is TGTGCCAGCAGTTACCATCCACGGGGCTCCACTGGAAACACCATATATTTT.

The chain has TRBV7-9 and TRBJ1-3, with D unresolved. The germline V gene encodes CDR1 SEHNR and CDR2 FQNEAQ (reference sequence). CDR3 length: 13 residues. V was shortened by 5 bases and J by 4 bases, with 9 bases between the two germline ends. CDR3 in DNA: TGTGCCAGCAGCCCATCCCGCGGAAACACCATATATTTT. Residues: CASSPSRGNTIYF.

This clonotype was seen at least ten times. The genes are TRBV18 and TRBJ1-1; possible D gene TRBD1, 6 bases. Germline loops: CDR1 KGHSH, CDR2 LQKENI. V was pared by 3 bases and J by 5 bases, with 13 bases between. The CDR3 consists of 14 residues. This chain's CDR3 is CASSPQGLWTEAFF. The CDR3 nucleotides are TGTGCCAGCTCACCGCAGGGGCTATGGACTGAAGCTTTCTTT.

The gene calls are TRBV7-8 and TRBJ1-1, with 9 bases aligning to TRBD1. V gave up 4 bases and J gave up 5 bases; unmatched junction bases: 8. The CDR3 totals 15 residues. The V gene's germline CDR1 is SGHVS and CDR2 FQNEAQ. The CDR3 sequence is CASSSGTGPGTEAFF. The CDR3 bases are TGTGCCAGCAGCTCAGGGACAGGGCCCGGGACTGAAGCTTTCTTT.

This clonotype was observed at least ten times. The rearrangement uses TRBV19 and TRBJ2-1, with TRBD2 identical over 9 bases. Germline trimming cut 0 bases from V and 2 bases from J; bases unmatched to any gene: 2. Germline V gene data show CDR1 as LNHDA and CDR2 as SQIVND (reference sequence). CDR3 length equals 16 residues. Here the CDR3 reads CASSIDGGRAYNEQFF. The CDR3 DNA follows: TGTGCCAGTAGTATAGATGGCGGGAGGGCCTACAATGAGCAGTTCTTC.

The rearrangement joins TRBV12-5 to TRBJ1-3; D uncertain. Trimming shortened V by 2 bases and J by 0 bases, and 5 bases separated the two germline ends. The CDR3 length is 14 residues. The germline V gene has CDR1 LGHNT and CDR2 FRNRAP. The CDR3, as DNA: TGTGCTAGTGGTTTGAGGGTCTCTGGAAACACCATATATTTT. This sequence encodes CASGLRVSGNTIYF.

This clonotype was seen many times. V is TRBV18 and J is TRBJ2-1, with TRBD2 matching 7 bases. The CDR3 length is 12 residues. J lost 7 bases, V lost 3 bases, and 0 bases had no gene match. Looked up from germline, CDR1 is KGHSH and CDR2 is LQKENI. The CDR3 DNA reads TGTGCCAGCTCACCGGGGGGGAATGAGCAGTTCTTC. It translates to CASSPGGNEQFF.